Listed below are T cell receptor beta chains from one sample, sequenced in a study of CD4 T cells in relation to SARS-CoV-2 and coronaviruses. Data came from immunoSEQ multiplex PCR; TCRdb stores just in-frame clones and leaves some out. The sample gives more than 20,000 clones, around 73% of which show up once; about 20% is in the top ten. These TCRs are of unknown antigen specificity. The sample was CD4+ T cells from PBMCs, cultured in vitro. The receptors stem from a human donor in good health. Each CDR3 is given with its conserved first and last residue. D genes are given only for firm matches. Not all rows give a size; the values are once, few, many and, for expanded clones, a class.

D,J,V,size,DNA,CDR3
TRBD2,TRBJ2-3,TRBV29-1,NA,TGCAGCGTTGAGGGAGGGAGCGAAGTTCTAGATACGCAGTATTTT,CSVEGGSEVLDTQYF
NA,TRBJ2-5,TRBV10-1,few,TGCGCCAGCAGTGAGTCGGGTCGGGAGACCCAGTACTTC,CASSESGRETQYF
NA,TRBJ2-5,TRBV10-1,once,TGCGCCAGCAGTGGACAGTACCAAGAGACCCAGTACTTC,CASSGQYQETQYF
TRBD2,TRBJ2-1,TRBV3-1/TRBV3-2,NA,TGTGCCAGCAGCAGGGTAGCGGGACATACCAATGAGCAGTTCTTC,CASSRVAGHTNEQFF
NA,TRBJ1-5,TRBV5-1,few,TGCGCCAGCGTGACCCTATTTCATTCCCAGCATTTT,CASVTLFHSQHF
NA,TRBJ1-3,TRBV29-1,NA,TGCAGCGTCCCCCTCCGGAACACCATATATTTT,CSVPLRNTIYF
TRBD1,TRBJ1-6,TRBV7-6,NA,TGTGCCAGCAGCTGGGACAGGGGAGACAATTCACCCCTCCACTTT,CASSWDRGDNSPLHF
NA,TRBJ2-2,TRBV6-1,NA,TGTGCCAGCAGTGAAGCGCGGGCTGTCAGCGGGGAGCTGTTTTTT,CASSEARAVSGELFF
NA,TRBJ1-2,TRBV19,NA,TGTGCCAGTAGTATAGGGAATGGGGGCTACACCTTC,CASSIGNGGYTF
TRBD1,TRBJ1-6,TRBV19,once,TGTGCCAGTAGTATTTCTGGGACAGGGAACTCACCCCTCCACTTT,CASSISGTGNSPLHF
NA,TRBJ1-1,TRBV7-9,NA,TGTGCCAGCAGCCGTGGACCCACGGAAGCTTTCTTT,CASSRGPTEAFF
NA,TRBJ2-5,TRBV9,few,TGTGCCAGCAGCGTAAACACCCAAGAGACCCAGTACTTC,CASSVNTQETQYF
NA,TRBJ2-1,TRBV6-2/TRBV6-3,NA,TGTGCCAGCAGTTACTCCGGCGAGACCAGCGATAGCTCCTACAATGAGCAGTTCTTC,CASSYSGETSDSSYNEQFF
TRBD2,TRBJ2-1,TRBV6-1,NA,TGTGCCAGCAGTGATAGGACTAGCGGGTACAATGAGCAGTTCTTC,CASSDRTSGYNEQFF
NA,TRBJ1-4,TRBV19,NA,TGTGCCAGTAGTATCCAGTCGGATGAAAAACTGTTTTTT,CASSIQSDEKLFF
NA,TRBJ2-2,TRBV30,NA,TGTGCCTGGAGTCTTAGCGCCACCGGGGAGCTGTTTTTT,CAWSLSATGELFF
NA,TRBJ1-1,TRBV19,NA,TGTGCCAGTAGTATGTGGAACACTGAAGCTTTCTTT,CASSMWNTEAFF
NA,TRBJ2-7,TRBV30,NA,TGTGCCTGGAGGAGGGGGGGGGCAGAATACGAGCAGTACTTC,CAWRRGGAEYEQYF
NA,TRBJ2-2,TRBV2,few,TGTGCCAGCTCCGACAGGACGAACACCGGGGAGCTGTTTTTT,CASSDRTNTGELFF
NA,TRBJ2-7,TRBV12-3/TRBV12-4,NA,TGTGCCAGCAGTTTTGGCATTTCCTACGAGCAGTACTTC,CASSFGISYEQYF
NA,TRBJ2-7,TRBV29-1,NA,TGCAGCGGAGGGTCGAGTTCCTACGAGCAGTACTTC,CSGGSSSYEQYF
TRBD1,TRBJ1-5,TRBV7-2,once,TGTGCCAGCAGCTCCAGGGGCGGACAGGGGGCTTCGGAGCCCCAGCATTTT,CASSSRGGQGASEPQHF
TRBD1,TRBJ1-5,TRBV4-1,NA,TGCGCCAGCAGCCAAGTCCAGGGGGCCCAAAATCAGCCCCAGCATTTT,CASSQVQGAQNQPQHF